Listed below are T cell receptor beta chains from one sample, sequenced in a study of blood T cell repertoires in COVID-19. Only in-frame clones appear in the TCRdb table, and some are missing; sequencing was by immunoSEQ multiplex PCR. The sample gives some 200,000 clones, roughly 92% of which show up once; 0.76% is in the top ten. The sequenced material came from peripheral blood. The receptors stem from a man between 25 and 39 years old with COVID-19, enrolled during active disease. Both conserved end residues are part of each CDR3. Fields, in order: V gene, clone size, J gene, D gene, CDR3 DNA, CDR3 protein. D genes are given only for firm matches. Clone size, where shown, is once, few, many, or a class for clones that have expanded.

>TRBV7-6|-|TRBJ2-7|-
TGTGCCAGCAGCTTATGGGGTACGGGGGGCCCAGGCGAGCAGTACTTC
CASSLWGTGGPGEQYF
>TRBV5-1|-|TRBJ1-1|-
TGCGCCAGCAGCTCGACACCGGTCATGAACACTGAAGCTTTCTTT
CASSSTPVMNTEAFF
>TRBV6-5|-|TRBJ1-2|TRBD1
TGTGCCAGCAGTTACTCGAGACAGGGCTATGGCTACACCTTC
CASSYSRQGYGYTF
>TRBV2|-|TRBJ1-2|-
TGTGCCAGCAGTGATGAGGGAAGGGGCTACACCTTC
CASSDEGRGYTF
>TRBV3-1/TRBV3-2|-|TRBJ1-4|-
TGTGCCAGCAGCCAAACTGAAAGGACAGAACGGGAAAAACTGTTTTTT
CASSQTERTEREKLFF
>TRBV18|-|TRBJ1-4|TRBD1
TGTGCCAGCTCACCAGACCCTCCCCAGGGGGGAAATGAAAAACTGTTTTTT
CASSPDPPQGGNEKLFF
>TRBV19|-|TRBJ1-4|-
TGTGCCAGTAGGGGAGACCTCGTCAATGAAAAACTGTTTTTT
CASRGDLVNEKLFF
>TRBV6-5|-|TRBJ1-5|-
TGTGCCAGCAGAAGACAGGCCCAGCCCCAGCATTTT
CASRRQAQPQHF
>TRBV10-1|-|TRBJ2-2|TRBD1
TGCGCCAGCAGTAACCCGGGACAGGGGGCGAACGGGGAGCTGTTTTTT
CASSNPGQGANGELFF
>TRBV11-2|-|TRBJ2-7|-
TGTGCCAGCAGCTTAGATGGCCCCAGCGTCTACGAGCAGTACTTC
CASSLDGPSVYEQYF
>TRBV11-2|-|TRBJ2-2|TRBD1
TGTGCCAGCAGCCCTTTACTAGGACAGGGTTACACCGGGGAGCTGTTTTTT
CASSPLLGQGYTGELFF
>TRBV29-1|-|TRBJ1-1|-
TGCAGCGTTGACCCACGGGACACTGAAGCTTTCTTT
CSVDPRDTEAFF
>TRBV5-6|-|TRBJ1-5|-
TGTGCCAGCAGTCACACCCAGGGGAATCAGCCCCAGCATTTT
CASSHTQGNQPQHF
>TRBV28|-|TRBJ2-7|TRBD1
TGTGCCAGCAGTTTAGCGGGACAGGGTGACGAGCAGTACTTC
CASSLAGQGDEQYF
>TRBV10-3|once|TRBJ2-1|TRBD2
TGTGCCATCAGTGAGGACCCCGGGACTAGGGTCTACAATGAGCAGTTCTTC
CAISEDPGTRVYNEQFF
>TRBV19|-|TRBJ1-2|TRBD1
TGTGCCAGTGGGGACAGTATTCGGGCAAGCTATGGCTACACCTTC
CASGDSIRASYGYTF
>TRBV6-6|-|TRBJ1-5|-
TGTGCCAGCAGTTACTCGCGGGACCCCCAGCATTTT
CASSYSRDPQHF
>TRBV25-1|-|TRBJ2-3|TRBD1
TGTGCCAGCAGGGGACAGGGGCTTTCAGATACGCAGTATTTT
CASRGQGLSDTQYF
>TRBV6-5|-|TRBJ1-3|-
TGTGCCAGCAGTTACTCGGAGGGTTTCGGAGGAAACACCATATATTTT
CASSYSEGFGGNTIYF
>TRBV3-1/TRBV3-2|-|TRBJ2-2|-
TGTGCCAGCAGCCGGGGGCAGAACACCGGGGAGCTGTTTTTT
CASSRGQNTGELFF
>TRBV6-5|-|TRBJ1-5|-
TGTGCCAGCAGTTACCCGGGGGGGCCCCAGCATTTT
CASSYPGGPQHF
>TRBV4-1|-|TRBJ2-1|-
TGCGCCAGCAGCCAAGGACTCACCGGGTACAATGAGCAGTTCTTC
CASSQGLTGYNEQFF
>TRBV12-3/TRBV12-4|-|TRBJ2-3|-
TGTGCCACGAAGGTAGCCAGTACAGATACGCAGTATTTT
CATKVASTDTQYF
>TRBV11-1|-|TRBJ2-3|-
TGTGCCAGCAGCCCGAATCTCCTCGGGTACACAGATACGCAGTATTTT
CASSPNLLGYTDTQYF
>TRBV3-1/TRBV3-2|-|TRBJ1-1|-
TGTGCCAGCAGTCTACGACAGTCGAACACTGAAGCTTTCTTT
CASSLRQSNTEAFF
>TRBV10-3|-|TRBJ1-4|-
TGTGCCATCAGTGTGGGCAACAATGAAAAACTGTTTTTT
CAISVGNNEKLFF
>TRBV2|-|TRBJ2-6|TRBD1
TGTGCCAGCAGAAGGACAGGGACTGGGGCCAACGTCCTGACTTTC
CASRRTGTGANVLTF
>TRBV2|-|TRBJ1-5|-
TGTGCCAGCAGGCGAGATAGCAATCAGCCCCAGCATTTT
CASRRDSNQPQHF
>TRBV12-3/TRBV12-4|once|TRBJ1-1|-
TGTGCCAGCAGTTTTAGAGGGGGCACTGAAGCTTTCTTT
CASSFRGGTEAFF
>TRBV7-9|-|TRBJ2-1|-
TGTGCCAGCAGCAAGGAGGTGGGGCTAGCCGGGAGTCGCTCCTACAATGAGCAGTTCTTC
CASSKEVGLAGSRSYNEQFF
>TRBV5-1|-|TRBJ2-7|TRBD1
TGCGCCAGCAGCTGGTGGGGACAGGGAGGGGACGAGCAGTACTTC
CASSWWGQGGDEQYF
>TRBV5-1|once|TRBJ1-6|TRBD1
TGCGCCAGCAGGGTGGAGGGGGCTGATTCACCCCTCCACTTT
CASRVEGADSPLHF
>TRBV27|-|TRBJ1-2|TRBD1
TGTGCCAGCAGTTCATATCTCCGGGACAGTAAAGCTAACTATGGCTACACCTTC
CASSSYLRDSKANYGYTF
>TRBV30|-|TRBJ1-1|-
TGTGCCTGGAGTTGGGGCGGCCTGAACACTGAAGCTTTCTTT
CAWSWGGLNTEAFF
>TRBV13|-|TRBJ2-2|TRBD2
TGTGCCAGCAGCTCATCGGGGGGTTTCACCGGGGAGCTGTTTTTT
CASSSSGGFTGELFF
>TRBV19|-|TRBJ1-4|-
TGTGCCAGTAGCTCAGGGGAAACTCGGGAAAAACTGTTTTTT
CASSSGETREKLFF
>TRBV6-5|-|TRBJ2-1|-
TGTGCCAGCAGACCCCCCCTCGGGGGTGAGCAGTTCTTC
CASRPPLGGEQFF
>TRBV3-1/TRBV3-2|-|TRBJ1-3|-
TGTGCCAGCGGGGGGATTGGCTACGGAGGAAACACCATATATTTT
CASGGIGYGGNTIYF
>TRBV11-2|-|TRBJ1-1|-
TGTGCCAGCAGCTTAGAATCCGTAGAGAACACTGAAGCTTTCTTT
CASSLESVENTEAFF
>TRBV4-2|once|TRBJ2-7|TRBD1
TGTGCCAGCAGCAAAGGGGACAGGGTCTACGAGCAGTACTTC
CASSKGDRVYEQYF
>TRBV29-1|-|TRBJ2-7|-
TGCAGCGCCGGGACACTCGGCTACGAGCAGTACTTC
CSAGTLGYEQYF
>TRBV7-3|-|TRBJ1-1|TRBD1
TGTGCCAGCAGCCCAGGACAGGGGTACACTGAAGCTTTCTTT
CASSPGQGYTEAFF
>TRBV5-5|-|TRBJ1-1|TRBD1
TGTGCCAGCAGCAGGGGGGACAGGGGGTATTGGAACACTGAAGCTTTCTTT
CASSRGDRGYWNTEAFF
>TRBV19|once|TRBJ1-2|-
TGTGCCAGTAGTATAGGGCATGCTAACTATGGCTACACCTTC
CASSIGHANYGYTF
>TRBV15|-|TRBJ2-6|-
TGTGCCACCAGCGTCCGGACAGCTGGGGCCAACGTCCTGACTTTC
CATSVRTAGANVLTF
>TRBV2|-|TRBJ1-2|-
TGTGCCAGCGTCCGGCAGGTCGTACCCCCAAGTGAGGGCTACACCTTC
CASVRQVVPPSEGYTF
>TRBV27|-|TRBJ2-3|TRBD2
TGTGCCAGCAGTTCCCGCGCGGGGGGCACAGATACGCAGTATTTT
CASSSRAGGTDTQYF
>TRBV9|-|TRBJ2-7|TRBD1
TGTGCCAGCAGCCCAGGGGGAACGGGGACCTACGAGCAGTACTTC
CASSPGGTGTYEQYF
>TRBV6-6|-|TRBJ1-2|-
TGTGCCAGCAGTTACTCGCGGCAGGGGAACTATGGCTACACCTTC
CASSYSRQGNYGYTF
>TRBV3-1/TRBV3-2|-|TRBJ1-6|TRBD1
TGTGCCAGCAGCCACAAAGGGACAGTAGCCCATAATTCACCCCTCCACTTT
CASSHKGTVAHNSPLHF
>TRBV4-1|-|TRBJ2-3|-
TGCGCCAGCAGCCAAGTTGAAGGGGGGGGGCATAGAGATACGCAGTATTTT
CASSQVEGGGHRDTQYF
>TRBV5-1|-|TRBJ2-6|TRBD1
TGCGCCAGCAGCCCCGGACAGGGGGCGGCTGGGGCCAACGTCCTGACTTTC
CASSPGQGAAGANVLTF
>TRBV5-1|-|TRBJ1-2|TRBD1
TGCGCCAGCAGCTCCCGGGGACAGAACTATGGCTACACCTTC
CASSSRGQNYGYTF
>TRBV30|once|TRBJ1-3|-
TGTGCCTGGAGGAAAGGGAGGGTCTACTCTGGAAACACCATATATTTT
CAWRKGRVYSGNTIYF
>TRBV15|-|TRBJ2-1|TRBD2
TGTGCCACCAGCAGAGACGATAGCGGGGATATCCCCTTTAGTGGTGAGCAGTTCTTC
CATSRDDSGDIPFSGEQFF
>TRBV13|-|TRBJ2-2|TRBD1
TGTGCCAGCAGCCCCCGGCCCCCGGGACAGGGAACCGGGGAGCTGTTTTTT
CASSPRPPGQGTGELFF
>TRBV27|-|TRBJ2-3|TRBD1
TGTGCCAGCAGTCCGGGACAGCAGGCAACAGATACGCAGTATTTT
CASSPGQQATDTQYF
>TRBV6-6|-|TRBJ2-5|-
TGTGCCAGCAGCAGGGATAGGGAGACCCAGTACTTC
CASSRDRETQYF
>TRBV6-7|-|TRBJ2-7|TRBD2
TGTGCCAGCAGTTACTCTGGGGGGGGAGAATCCAAGCACGAGCAGTACTTC
CASSYSGGGESKHEQYF